The source of this TCR beta chain is a study of long-term antiretroviral therapy in people with HIV. The wider study: A decade or so separates the oldest specimens from the later 2015 immediate-ART recommendation.

Runs used v3.0 of the immunoSEQ assay and were done at survey level. Per sample, sequencing targeted roughly 35,000-55,000 T-cell genomes. Data came from immunoSEQ multiplex PCR; TCRdb stores just in-frame clones and leaves some out. The table has over 25,000 clones, about nine tenths seen once. Unmatched junction bases numbered 11, after V lost 0 bases and J lost 7 bases. The CDR3 is 17 amino acids. Germline V CDR1 and CDR2: SGHRS, YFSETQ. Details on this clone: Its antigen is currently unknown.

The study, taken as a whole, reports: Investigators report no available data on ART adherence, viral resistance or therapy changes. Samples were collected from about 2004 to 2017 under possibly less effective ART regimens.

This sequence originates from a man aged 45 to 65 with HIV. The chain uses TRBV5-1 and TRBJ2-2, with TRBD1 matching over 8 bases. Sequenced here: unsorted PBMCs, sampled 3.2 years before starting antiretroviral therapy. The CDR3 spells CASSLVQGATVGGELFF. The DNA for the CDR3 is TGCGCCAGCAGCTTGGTTCAGGGGGCGACTGTCGGCGGGGAGCTGTTTTTT. Using reference TRBV5-1 and TRBJ2-2 for the parts outside the CDR3, the full variable domain is KAGVTQTPRYLIKTRGQQVTLSCSPISGHRSVSWYQQTPGQGLQFLFEYFSETQRNKGNFPGRFSGRQFSNSRSEMNVSTLELGDSALYLCASSLVQGATVGGELFFGEGSRLTVL.